This paragraph reports one T cell receptor (beta chain). Produced via immunoSEQ multiplex PCR; TCRdb's table is partial and in-frame only. The table includes 150,000 to 200,000 clones, nearly 90% detected once. This entry belongs to a study of blood T cell repertoires in COVID-19. Study as a whole: COVID-19 samples collected from the United States, Italy and Spain covered acute and convalescent phases.

Germline values: CDR1 SQVTM, CDR2 ANQGSEA. The CDR3 covers 13 residues. V shed 7 bases and J shed 1 base, with 13 bases lying between them. Residents of 24 US areas, aged 18 to 89 years, made up the participants. Sequenced material: PBMCs or T cells enriched from blood (not recorded which). This receptor was taken from a woman aged 40 to 50 with acute COVID-19. The V and J genes are TRBV29-1 and TRBJ1-1, with D perhaps TRBD1 (5 bases). This chain's CDR3 is CSGSDTPNTEAFF. DNA for the CDR3: TGCAGCGGATCGGACACTCCGAACACTGAAGCTTTCTTT.